The clone carrying this TCR beta chain has only a few counts. Its antigen is still unknown. TCRdb recomputed calls from the 5' RACE reads with MiXCR, one row per CDR3 protein. The repertoire consists of roughly 720,000 distinct CDR3 sequences, with around a sixth occurring once and the leading ten covering 13%. The data derive from a study of identical twins. Study-level points and caveats: While abundant cord blood beta clonotypes carried fewer insertions, memory repertoires showed no such pattern.

These records were also assigned to another study, of T cells expressing NK-cell markers. According to that study: One of the eight sequenced donors was seronegative, whereas the other seven were HCMV-seropositive. CD8+ T cells in over 5 donors included dominant NKG2C+ clonotypes at roughly 1.0-8%. A handful of donors likewise had their CD3+CD56-NKG2C+ fraction led by these clonotypes.

The receptor comes from a woman in her late teens or twenties in good health. Sequences were obtained from PBMCs.

CDR3 amino acids: CSARAQGASTEAFF. The CDR3 DNA reads TGCAGTGCTAGAGCCCAGGGGGCCAGCACTGAAGCTTTCTTT. The V and J genes are TRBV20-1 and TRBJ1-1, with 8 bases fitting TRBD1. The CDR3 contains 14 residues. With V trimmed by 1 base and J by 4 bases, 5 bases remained unmatched. Germline V lookup: CDR1 DFQATT, CDR2 SNEGSKA (reference sequence).